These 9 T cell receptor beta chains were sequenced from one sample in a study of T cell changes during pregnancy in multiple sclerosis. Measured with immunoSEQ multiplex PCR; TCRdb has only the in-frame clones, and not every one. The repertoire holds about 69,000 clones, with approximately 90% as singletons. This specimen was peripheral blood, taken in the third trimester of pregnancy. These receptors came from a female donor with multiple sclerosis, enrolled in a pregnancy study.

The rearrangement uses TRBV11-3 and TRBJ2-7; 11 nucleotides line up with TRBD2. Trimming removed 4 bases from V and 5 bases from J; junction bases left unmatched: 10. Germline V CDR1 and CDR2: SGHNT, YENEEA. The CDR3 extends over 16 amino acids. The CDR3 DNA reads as TGTGCCAGCAGCTCGGGACTAGCGGAGGGGCCTGACGAGCAGTACTTC. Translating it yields CASSSGLAEGPDEQYF.

DNA for the CDR3: TGTGCCAGCAGCACGTACCGGGACAGACAATACAATGAGCAGTTCTTC. Encoded protein: CASSTYRDRQYNEQFF. V usage is TRBV11-2 and J usage is TRBJ2-1, with 7 bases matching TRBD1. CDR1 and CDR2 from the germline V gene are SGHAT and FQNNGV. J gave up 4 bases and V 5 bases, and 11 bases lay outside the gene matches. This CDR3 is 16 amino acids long.

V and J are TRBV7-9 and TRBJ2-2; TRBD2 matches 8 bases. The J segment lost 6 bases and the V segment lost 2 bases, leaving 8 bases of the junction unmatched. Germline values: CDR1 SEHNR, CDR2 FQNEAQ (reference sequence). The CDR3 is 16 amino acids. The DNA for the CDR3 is TGTGCCAGCAGCTTATGGTTAGCGGGGCCCCCCGGGGAGCTGTTTTTT. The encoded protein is CASSLWLAGPPGELFF.

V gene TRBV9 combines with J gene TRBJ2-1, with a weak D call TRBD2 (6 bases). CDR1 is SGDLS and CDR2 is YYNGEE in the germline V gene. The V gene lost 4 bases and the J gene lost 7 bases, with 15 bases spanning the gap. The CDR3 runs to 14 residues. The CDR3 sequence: CASSLDAGPNEQFF. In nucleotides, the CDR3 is TGTGCCAGCAGCCTTGATGCGGGGCCGAATGAGCAGTTCTTC.

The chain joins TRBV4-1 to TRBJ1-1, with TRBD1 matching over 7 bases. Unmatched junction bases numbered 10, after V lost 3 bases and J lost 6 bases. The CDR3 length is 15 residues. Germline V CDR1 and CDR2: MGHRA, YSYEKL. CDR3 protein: CASSHLGQSTSEAFF. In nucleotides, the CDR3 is TGCGCCAGCAGCCATCTGGGACAGTCTACTTCTGAAGCTTTCTTT.

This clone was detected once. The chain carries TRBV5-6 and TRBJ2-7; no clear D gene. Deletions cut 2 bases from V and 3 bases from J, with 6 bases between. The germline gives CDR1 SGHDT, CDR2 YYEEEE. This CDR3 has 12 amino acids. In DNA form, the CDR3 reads TGTGCCAGCAGCTTCGGAGACTACGAGCAGTACTTC. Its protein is CASSFGDYEQYF.

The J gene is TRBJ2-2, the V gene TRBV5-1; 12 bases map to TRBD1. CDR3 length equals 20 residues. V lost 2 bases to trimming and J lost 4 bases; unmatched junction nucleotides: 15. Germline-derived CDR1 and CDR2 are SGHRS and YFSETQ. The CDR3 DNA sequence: TGCGCCAGCAGCTTCCCGGGACAGGGGGCGCCTGATGCCTTCACCGGGGAGCTGTTTTTT. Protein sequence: CASSFPGQGAPDAFTGELFF. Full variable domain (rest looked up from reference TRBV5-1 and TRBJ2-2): KAGVTQTPRYLIKTRGQQVTLSCSPISGHRSVSWYQQTPGQGLQFLFEYFSETQRNKGNFPGRFSGRQFSNSRSEMNVSTLELGDSALYLCASSFPGQGAPDAFTGELFFGEGSRLTVL.

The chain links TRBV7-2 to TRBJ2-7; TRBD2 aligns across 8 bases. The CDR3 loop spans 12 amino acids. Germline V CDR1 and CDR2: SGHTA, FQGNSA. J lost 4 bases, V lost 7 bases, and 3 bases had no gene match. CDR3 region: CASNAGGYEQYF. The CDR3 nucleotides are TGTGCCAGCAACGCGGGGGGATACGAGCAGTACTTC.

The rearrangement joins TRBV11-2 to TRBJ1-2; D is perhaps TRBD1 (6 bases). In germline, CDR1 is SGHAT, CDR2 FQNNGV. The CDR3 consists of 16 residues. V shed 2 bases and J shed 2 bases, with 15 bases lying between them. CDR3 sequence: CASSLSGQSRNYGYTF. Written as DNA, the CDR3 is TGTGCCAGCAGCTTAAGCGGACAGTCACGGAACTATGGCTACACCTTC.